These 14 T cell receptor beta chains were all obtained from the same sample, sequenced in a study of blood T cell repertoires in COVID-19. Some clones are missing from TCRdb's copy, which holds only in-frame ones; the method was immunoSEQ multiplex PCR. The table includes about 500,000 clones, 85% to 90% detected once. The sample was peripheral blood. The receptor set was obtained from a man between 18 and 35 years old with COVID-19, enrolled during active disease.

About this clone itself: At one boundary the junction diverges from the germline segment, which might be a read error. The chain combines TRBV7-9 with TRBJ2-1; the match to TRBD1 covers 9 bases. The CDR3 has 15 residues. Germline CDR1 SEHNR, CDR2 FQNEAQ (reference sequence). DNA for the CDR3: TGTGCCAGCGGCTTAAGACAGGGGGGACTCAATGAGCAGTTCTTC. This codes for CASGLRQGGLNEQFF.

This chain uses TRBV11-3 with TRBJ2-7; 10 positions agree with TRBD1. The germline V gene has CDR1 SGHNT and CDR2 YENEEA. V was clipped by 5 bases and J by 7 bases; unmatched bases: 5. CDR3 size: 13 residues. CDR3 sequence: CASSPRTGGEQYF. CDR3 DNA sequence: TGTGCCAGCAGCCCCCGGACAGGGGGGGAGCAGTACTTC.

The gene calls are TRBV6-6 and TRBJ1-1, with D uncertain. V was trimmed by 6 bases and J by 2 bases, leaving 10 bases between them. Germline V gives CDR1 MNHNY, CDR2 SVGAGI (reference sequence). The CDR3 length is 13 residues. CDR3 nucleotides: TGTGCCAGCAGGCGACAACTCAACACTGAAGCTTTCTTT. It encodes CASRRQLNTEAFF.

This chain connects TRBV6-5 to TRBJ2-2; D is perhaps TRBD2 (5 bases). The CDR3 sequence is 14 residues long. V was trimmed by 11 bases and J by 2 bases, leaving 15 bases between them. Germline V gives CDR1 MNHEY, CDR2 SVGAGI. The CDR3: CAVASGSNTGELFF. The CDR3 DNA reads TGTGCCGTCGCGTCGGGAAGTAACACCGGGGAGCTGTTTTTT.

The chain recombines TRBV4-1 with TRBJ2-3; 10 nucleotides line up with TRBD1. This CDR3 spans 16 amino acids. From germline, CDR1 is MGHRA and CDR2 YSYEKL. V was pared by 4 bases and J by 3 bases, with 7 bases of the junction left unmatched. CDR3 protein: CASSLSPGQGTDTQYF. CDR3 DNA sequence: TGCGCCAGCAGCCTGTCACCGGGACAGGGGACAGATACGCAGTATTTT.

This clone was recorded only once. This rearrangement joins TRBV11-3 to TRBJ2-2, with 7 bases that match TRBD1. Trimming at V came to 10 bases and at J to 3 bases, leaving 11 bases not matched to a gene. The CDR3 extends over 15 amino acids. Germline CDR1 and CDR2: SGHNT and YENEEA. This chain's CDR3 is CATQRGGAYTGELFF. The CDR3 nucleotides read TGTGCCACCCAGAGAGGGGGCGCCTACACCGGGGAGCTGTTTTTT.

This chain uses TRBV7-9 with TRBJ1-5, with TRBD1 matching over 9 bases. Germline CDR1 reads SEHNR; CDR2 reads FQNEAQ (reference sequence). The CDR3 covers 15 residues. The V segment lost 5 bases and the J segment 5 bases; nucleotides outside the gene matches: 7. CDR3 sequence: CASSPGQGPHQPQHF. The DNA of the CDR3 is TGTGCCAGCAGCCCAGGACAGGGGCCCCATCAGCCCCAGCATTTT.

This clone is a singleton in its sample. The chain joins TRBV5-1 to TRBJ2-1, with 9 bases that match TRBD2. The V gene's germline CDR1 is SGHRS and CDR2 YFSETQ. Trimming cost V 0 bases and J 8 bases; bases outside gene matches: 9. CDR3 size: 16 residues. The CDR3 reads CASSLAVPSGTYEQFF. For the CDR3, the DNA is TGCGCCAGCAGCTTGGCCGTGCCTAGCGGGACCTATGAGCAGTTCTTC.

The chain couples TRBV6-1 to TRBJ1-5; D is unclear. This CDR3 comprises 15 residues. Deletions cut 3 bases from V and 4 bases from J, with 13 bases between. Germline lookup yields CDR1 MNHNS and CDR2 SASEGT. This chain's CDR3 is CASSEGRSPNQPQHF. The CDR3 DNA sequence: TGTGCCAGCAGTGAGGGCAGAAGCCCTAATCAGCCCCAGCATTTT.

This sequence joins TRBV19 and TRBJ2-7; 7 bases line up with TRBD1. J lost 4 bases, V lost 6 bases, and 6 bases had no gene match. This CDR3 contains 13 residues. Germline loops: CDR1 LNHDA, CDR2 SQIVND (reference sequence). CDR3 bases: TGTGCCAGTAGCGCCACAGGGGCTTACGAGCAGTACTTC. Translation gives CASSATGAYEQYF.

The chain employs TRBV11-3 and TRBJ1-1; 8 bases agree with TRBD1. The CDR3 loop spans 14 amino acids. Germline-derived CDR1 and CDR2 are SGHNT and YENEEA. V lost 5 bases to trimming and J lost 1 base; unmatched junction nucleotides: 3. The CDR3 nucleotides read TGTGCCAGCAGCCCGGGACAGGCGAACACTGAAGCTTTCTTT. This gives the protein CASSPGQANTEAFF. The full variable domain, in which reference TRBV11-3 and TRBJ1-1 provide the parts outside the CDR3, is EAGVVQSPRYKIIEKKQPVAFWCNPISGHNTLYWYLQNLGQGPELLIRYENEEAVDDSQLPKDRFSAERLKGVDSTLKIQPAELGDSAVYLCASSPGQANTEAFFGQGTRLTVV.

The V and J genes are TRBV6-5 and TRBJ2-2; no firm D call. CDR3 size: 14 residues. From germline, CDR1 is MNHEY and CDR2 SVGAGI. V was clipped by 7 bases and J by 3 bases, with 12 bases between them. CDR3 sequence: CASKATGYTGELFF. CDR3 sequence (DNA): TGTGCCAGCAAAGCGACCGGATACACCGGGGAGCTGTTTTTT.

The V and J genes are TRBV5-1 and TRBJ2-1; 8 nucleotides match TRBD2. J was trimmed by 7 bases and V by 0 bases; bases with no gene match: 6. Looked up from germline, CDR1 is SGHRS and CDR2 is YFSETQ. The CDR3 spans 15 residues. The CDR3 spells CASSLALAGPNEQFF. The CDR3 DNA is TGCGCCAGCAGCTTGGCCCTAGCGGGCCCAAATGAGCAGTTCTTC. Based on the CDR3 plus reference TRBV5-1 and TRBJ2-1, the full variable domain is KAGVTQTPRYLIKTRGQQVTLSCSPISGHRSVSWYQQTPGQGLQFLFEYFSETQRNKGNFPGRFSGRQFSNSRSEMNVSTLELGDSALYLCASSLALAGPNEQFFGPGTRLTVL.

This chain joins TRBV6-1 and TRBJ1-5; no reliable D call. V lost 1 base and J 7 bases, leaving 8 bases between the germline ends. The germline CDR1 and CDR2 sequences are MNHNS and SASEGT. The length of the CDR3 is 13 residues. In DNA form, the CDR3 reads TGTGCCAGCAGTGAAGAGGCGGGCCAGCCCCAGCATTTT. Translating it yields CASSEEAGQPQHF.